What follows are 4 T cell receptor beta chains derived from one specimen sequenced in a study of regulatory T cells in long-lasting Graves disease. Time point indicated: newly diagnosed GD, antithyroid drugs for less than 3 months. With RNA extracted from PBMCs as input, the TCR library was made. Building the TCR beta libraries relied on iRepertoire HTBI primers, and CDR3 regions underwent Arm-PCR. TCRdb called the multiplex PCR reads again in MiXCR, with one record for every CDR3 protein. The sample includes roughly 260,000 distinct CDR3 sequences, around 19% of them seen just once. These records were also assigned to another study, of T cells in Graves' hyperthyroidism and ophthalmopathy.

The sample consisted of peripheral blood mononuclear cells (PBMCs), taken at new diagnosis, from a patient treated with antithyroid drugs. The receptors were sampled from a young woman with Graves disease.

This clonotype was counted at least ten times. V and J are TRBV4-1 and TRBJ1-1; 8 bases match TRBD1. The CDR3 loop spans 11 amino acids. With V trimmed by 4 bases and J by 10 bases, 2 bases remained unmatched. Germline values: CDR1 MGHRA, CDR2 YSYEKL. In DNA form, the CDR3 reads TGCGCCAGCAGCCGTGGACAGGGAGCTTTCTTT. Protein product: CASSRGQGAFF.

This clonotype was seen once. A far bigger clonotype differs at one base, so this is likely a read error. The V gene is TRBV12-5, the J gene TRBJ2-1; TRBD1 matches 10 bases. This CDR3 contains 16 residues. Losses at the gene ends were 2 bases for V and 10 bases for J; bases not matched to a gene: 11. The V gene's germline CDR1 is LGHNT and CDR2 FRNRAP. Here the CDR3 DNA reads TGTGCTAGTGGTTTGCCGCGGACAGGGGGAAGCTACGAGCAGTTCTTC. The encoded protein is CASGLPRTGGSYEQFF.

V usage is TRBV27 and J usage is TRBJ1-1; no reliable D call. There are 15 residues in the CDR3. Germline CDR1 and CDR2: MNHEY and SMNVEV (reference sequence). The V end was cut by 4 bases, the J end by 3 bases, with 15 bases between. This chain's CDR3 is CASSSMGSGYTEAFF. The CDR3 nucleotides are TGTGCCAGCAGTTCCATGGGGAGCGGGTACACTGAAGCTTTCTTT.

The sample holds many counts of this clonotype. The V call is TRBV6-2 or TRBV6-3, the J call TRBJ1-2, with D perhaps matching TRBD1 (6 bases). Germline CDR1 reads MNHEY; CDR2 reads SVGEGT. The CDR3 spans 16 residues. V lost 2 bases and J 8 bases, leaving 21 bases between the germline ends. The CDR3: CASSYLSGGPSGGYTF. For the CDR3, the DNA is TGTGCCAGCAGTTACCTCTCCGGGGGGCCCTCTGGGGGCTACACCTTC.